The rows below give T cell receptor beta chains drawn from one sample of a study of T cell responses to AZD1222 COVID-19 vaccine. Profiling relied on immunoSEQ multiplex PCR, and the TCRdb table lists in-frame clones only, not all of them. The profile covers tens of thousands of clones, with about 92% appearing a single time and under 5% taken by the ten largest. The input for sequencing was peripheral blood, taken on day 0 of AZD1222 vaccination. These receptor sequences come from an adult in good health. Each CDR3 is given with its conserved first and last residue. D genes are given only for firm matches. For some rows the clone size is stated as once, few or many, or as a class when expanded; others skip it.

J,V,size,D,CDR3,DNA
TRBJ2-7,TRBV7-9,few,-,CASSSKWRGNYEQYF,TGTGCCAGCAGCTCCAAGTGGAGGGGTAATTACGAGCAGTACTTC
TRBJ2-5,TRBV7-3,-,-,CASSSRARETQYF,TGTGCCAGCAGTTCAAGGGCCAGAGAGACCCAGTACTTC
TRBJ1-1,TRBV27,once,-,CASSLYAGQPNTEAFF,TGTGCCAGCAGTTTATACGCCGGACAGCCGAACACTGAAGCTTTCTTT
TRBJ1-4,TRBV3-1/TRBV3-2,-,-,CASSHSRANEKLFF,TGTGCCAGCAGTCACAGCCGAGCTAATGAAAAACTGTTTTTT
TRBJ1-2,TRBV5-6,-,-,CASSSEGGYGYTF,TGTGCCAGCAGCTCAGAGGGGGGCTATGGCTACACCTTC
TRBJ1-1,TRBV29-1,-,TRBD1,CSVDREAGTEAFF,TGCAGCGTGGACAGGGAGGCGGGCACTGAAGCTTTCTTT
TRBJ1-6,TRBV2,-,-,CASSSTGESPLHF,TGTGCCAGCAGCTCTACGGGGGAATCACCCCTCCACTTT
TRBJ2-7,TRBV27,once,TRBD2,CASTTQLTGTSGLYEQYF,TGTGCCAGCACCACCCAACTTACCGGGACTAGCGGACTCTACGAGCAGTACTTC
TRBJ2-7,TRBV11-2,-,TRBD2,CASSFAGGNEQYF,TGTGCCAGCAGCTTTGCGGGAGGGAACGAGCAGTACTTC
TRBJ1-2,TRBV29-1,-,TRBD1,CSVYARDRANYGYTF,TGCAGCGTTTATGCTAGGGACAGAGCTAACTATGGCTACACCTTC
TRBJ2-7,TRBV7-9,-,-,CASSLAGIAYEQYF,TGTGCCAGCAGCTTAGCGGGCATTGCCTACGAGCAGTACTTC
TRBJ1-2,TRBV7-9,-,-,CASSPGGASNYGYTF,TGTGCCAGCAGCCCGGGGGGGGCCAGTAACTATGGCTACACCTTC
TRBJ1-1,TRBV18,once,TRBD1,CASSRGQGTEAFF,TGTGCCAGCTCACGGGGACAGGGCACTGAAGCTTTCTTT
TRBJ1-1,TRBV5-1,-,-,CASSSGWVTEAFF,TGCGCCAGCAGCTCTGGATGGGTCACTGAAGCTTTCTTT
TRBJ1-4,TRBV5-4,once,TRBD1,CASSLATGDNEKLFF,TGTGCCAGCAGCTTAGCGACAGGGGATAATGAAAAACTGTTTTTT
TRBJ2-2,TRBV6-5,few,-,CASSPTTAVPGELFF,TGTGCCAGCAGTCCTACCACTGCCGTGCCCGGGGAGCTGTTTTTT
TRBJ2-1,TRBV27,-,TRBD2,CASRGLAGEQFF,TGTGCCAGCAGAGGACTAGCGGGCGAGCAGTTCTTC
TRBJ2-5,TRBV6-5,few,TRBD2,CASRAGGENQETQYF,TGTGCCAGCAGAGCGGGAGGGGAGAACCAAGAGACCCAGTACTTC
TRBJ1-6,TRBV25-1,once,-,CASSRGSRGSPLHF,TGTGCCAGCAGTAGGGGGTCCCGAGGTTCACCCCTCCACTTT
TRBJ2-1,TRBV11-3,-,TRBD2,CASSYRGRANEQFF,TGTGCCAGCAGCTATCGGGGGAGGGCCAATGAGCAGTTCTTC
TRBJ2-7,TRBV2,-,-,CASSEALRSQGYEQYF,TGTGCCAGCAGTGAAGCACTCCGGTCACAGGGCTACGAGCAGTACTTC
TRBJ1-2,TRBV11-3,-,TRBD1,CASSSGEGAIWDGYTF,TGTGCCAGCAGCTCCGGTGAGGGGGCGATTTGGGATGGCTACACCTTC
TRBJ1-2,TRBV6-5,-,TRBD1,CASRTGDGYTF,TGTGCCAGCAGAACAGGGGATGGCTACACCTTC
TRBJ1-6,TRBV19,once,-,CASRKRDNYSYNSPLHF,TGTGCCAGTAGAAAGCGGGACAACTACTCCTATAATTCACCCCTCCACTTT
TRBJ2-3,TRBV3-1/TRBV3-2,-,TRBD1,CASSPGDRGLGDTQYF,TGTGCCAGCAGCCCGGGGGACAGGGGGCTTGGAGATACGCAGTATTTT
TRBJ2-7,TRBV11-3,-,-,CASSLDPTAAYEQYF,TGTGCCAGCAGCTTAGATCCGACAGCAGCCTACGAGCAGTACTTC
TRBJ2-5,TRBV30,-,TRBD1,CAWSPGTGRETQYF,TGTGCCTGGAGTCCCGGGACAGGGAGGGAGACCCAGTACTTC
TRBJ2-5,TRBV7-3,few,-,CASSLDRQETQYF,TGTGCCAGCAGCTTAGACCGACAAGAGACCCAGTACTTC
TRBJ2-1,TRBV5-6,-,-,CASSLTRRADYNEQFF,TGTGCCAGCAGCTTGACTCGGAGAGCCGACTACAATGAGCAGTTCTTC
TRBJ1-2,TRBV12-3/TRBV12-4,-,-,CASSWEGGMGYTF,TGTGCCAGCAGTTGGGAGGGGGGAATGGGCTACACCTTC
TRBJ1-4,TRBV27,-,-,CASSSANEKLFF,TGTGCCAGCAGTTCAGCAAATGAAAAACTGTTTTTT
TRBJ2-1,TRBV11-3,few,TRBD2,CASELSLAGGIGSYNEQFF,TGTGCCAGCGAGCTTTCTCTAGCGGGAGGCATAGGCTCCTACAATGAGCAGTTCTTC
TRBJ2-5,TRBV7-9,-,TRBD1,CASSPPLGDRERETQYF,TGTGCCAGCAGCCCGCCCCTCGGGGACAGGGAGCGAGAGACCCAGTACTTC
TRBJ2-7,TRBV7-8,-,TRBD2,CASRDSGRMYEQYF,TGTGCCAGCAGAGATAGCGGGAGGATGTACGAGCAGTACTTC
TRBJ2-3,TRBV9,-,-,CASSDRDTQYF,TGTGCCAGCAGTGATAGAGATACGCAGTATTTT